The entry that follows covers one TCR beta chain sequence. The data derive from a study of CD8+ T cells in alopecia areata. Following RNA extraction, reverse transcription yielded cDNA that acted as the sequencing template. Only in-frame clones appear in the TCRdb table, and some are missing; sequencing was by immunoSEQ multiplex PCR. The sample has 10,000 to 15,000 clones; around 63% are singletons. Treatment of the sample: oral pan-JAK inhibitor, 5-10 mg twice daily. From alopecia areata patients, lesional scalp punch biopsies and peripheral blood were collected. This TCR was sampled from a human donor with alopecia areata. Sequencing used skin, obtained at week 4, from a patient treated with tofacitinib.

The CDR3 DNA reads TGTGCCAGCAGCCCACTGGGGGGGGAGTACAATGAGCAGTTCTTC. Its translation: CASSPLGGEYNEQFF. This chain uses TRBV7-2 with TRBJ2-1; 7 nucleotides agree with TRBD2. CDR3 length equals 15 residues. Germline assignment: CDR1 SGHTA and CDR2 FQGNSA. Trimming took 5 bases from V and 4 from J; bases not matched to a gene: 8.